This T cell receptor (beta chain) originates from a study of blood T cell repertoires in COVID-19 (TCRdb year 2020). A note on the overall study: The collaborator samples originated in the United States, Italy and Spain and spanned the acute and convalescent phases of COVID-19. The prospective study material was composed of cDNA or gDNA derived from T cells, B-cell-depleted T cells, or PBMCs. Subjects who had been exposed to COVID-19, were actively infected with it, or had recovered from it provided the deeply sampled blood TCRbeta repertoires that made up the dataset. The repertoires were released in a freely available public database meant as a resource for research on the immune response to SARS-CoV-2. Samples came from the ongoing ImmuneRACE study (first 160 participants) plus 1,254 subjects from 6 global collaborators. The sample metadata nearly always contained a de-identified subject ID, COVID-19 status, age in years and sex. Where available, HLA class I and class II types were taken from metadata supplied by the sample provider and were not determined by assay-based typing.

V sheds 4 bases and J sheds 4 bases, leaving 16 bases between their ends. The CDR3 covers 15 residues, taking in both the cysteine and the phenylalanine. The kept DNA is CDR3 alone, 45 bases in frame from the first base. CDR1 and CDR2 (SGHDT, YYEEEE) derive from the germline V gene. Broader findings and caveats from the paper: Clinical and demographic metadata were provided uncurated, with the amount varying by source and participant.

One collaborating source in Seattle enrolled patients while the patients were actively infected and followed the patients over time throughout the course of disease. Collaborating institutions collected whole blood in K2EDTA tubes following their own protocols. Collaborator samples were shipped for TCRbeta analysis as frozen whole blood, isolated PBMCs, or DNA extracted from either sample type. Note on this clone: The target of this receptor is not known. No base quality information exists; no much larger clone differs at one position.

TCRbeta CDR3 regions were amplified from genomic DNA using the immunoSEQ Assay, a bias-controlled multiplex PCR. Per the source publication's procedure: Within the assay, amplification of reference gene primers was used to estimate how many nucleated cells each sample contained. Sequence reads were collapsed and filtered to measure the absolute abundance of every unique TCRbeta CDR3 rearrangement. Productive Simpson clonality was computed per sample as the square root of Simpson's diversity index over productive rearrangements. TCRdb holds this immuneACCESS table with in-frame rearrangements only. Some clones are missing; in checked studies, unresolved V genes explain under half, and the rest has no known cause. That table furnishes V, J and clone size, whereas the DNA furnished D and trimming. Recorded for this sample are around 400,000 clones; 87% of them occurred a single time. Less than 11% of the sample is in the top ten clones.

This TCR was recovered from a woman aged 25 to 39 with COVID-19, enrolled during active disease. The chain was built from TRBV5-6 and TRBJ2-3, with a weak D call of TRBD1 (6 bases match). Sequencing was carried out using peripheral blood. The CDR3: CASSPQGLASDTQYF. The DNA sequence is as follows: TGTGCCAGCAGCCCCCAGGGGCTAGCCTCAGATACGCAGTATTTT.